This TCR beta chain was sequenced for a study of CD8+ T cells in alopecia areata. This CDR3 has 17 residues. Looked up from germline, CDR1 is LNHDA and CDR2 is SQIVND (reference sequence). The V and J ends lost 6 bases and 4 bases, in that order; junction bases with no gene match: 15. Extracted RNA was reverse transcribed into cDNA, the sequencing template. Sequencing was performed with immunoSEQ multiplex PCR; in TCRdb, only in-frame clones are kept and a portion is missing. The sample contains about 110,000 clones, around 59% of which appear only once. This clone appeared a few times. Source material: CD8+ T cells sorted from blood. The chain couples TRBV19 to TRBJ1-1, with 9 bases lining up with TRBD1. The TCR comes from a human donor in good health. The CDR3: CASSVFGTGMSGTEAFF. The DNA for the CDR3 is TGTGCCAGTAGCGTTTTCGGGACAGGGATGTCGGGCACTGAAGCTTTCTTT.